Included here is one TCR beta chain sequence, with context. Its cognate antigen is unknown. Trimming removed 4 bases from V and 4 bases from J, with 10 bases in between. The CDR3 spans 13 residues. CDR1 and CDR2 (germline): SGHTA, FQGNSA. The treatment denotes: roughly nine-day PBMC culture with coronavirus spike peptide pools or control peptides (ViraFEST assay). Each well received a few million PBMCs, cultured with roughly 9.9 IU/ml IL-2 and 9 to 10 ug/ml peptide pools. The sample comes from a study of vaccination and CD4 T cells after COVID-19. Sequence data for DNA of cultured CD4+ T cells were generated by the Oncomine TCR Beta short-read assay. TCRdb re-derived calls from the PCR reads in MiXCR, one entry per CDR3 protein. The sample gives 7,800 or so distinct CDR3 sequences, 45% to 55% of which show up once; approximately 35% is in the top ten. Study-wide results and limits: Median 86.3% of reactive clones detected in convalescent patients emerged only post-vaccination.

Sequencing was carried out using CD4+ T cells from blood, cultured in vitro. The source is a human donor who had recovered from COVID-19. This rearrangement joins TRBV7-2 to TRBJ1-2, with D hard to call. CDR3 DNA sequence: TGTGCCAGCAGCTCTCCGGCGGGCTATGGCTACACCTTC. It yields the protein CASSSPAGYGYTF.